What follows describes a single T cell receptor beta chain. The target antigen is unknown. The sample is drawn from a study of blood T cells in healthy people across ages. Study-wide points: Because sorting was not performed, PBMCs prevented conclusive naive versus antigen-experienced comparison. Naive T cell percentage strongly correlated with TCR beta diversity. Versus aged donors, long-lived donors had higher diversity and more naive CD4+ cells.

A sample-barcoded 5' primer and a J-beta primer mix were used in a second PCR of roughly 7 to 11 cycles. A 12-random-nucleotide template-switch adaptor tagged each cDNA molecule. TCRdb reprocessed the 5' RACE reads with MiXCR, giving one entry per CDR3 protein. Found here are 540,000 or so distinct CDR3 sequences, roughly 48% of them singletons; the top ten hold under 30%. Trimming took 4 bases from V and 5 from J, leaving 17 bases between them. The CDR3 is 14 residues long. Germline V gene data show CDR1 as DFQATT and CDR2 as SNEGSKA (reference sequence). The rearrangement joins TRBV20-1 to TRBJ1-1; possible D gene TRBD1, 5 bases. Sequenced material: blood. The source is a man older than 75 in good health. The CDR3 DNA reads as TGCAGTGCTACGGGACGGCAAGCGAGAACTGAAGCTTTCTTT. This codes for CSATGRQARTEAFF.